This T cell receptor beta chain came from a study of T cell repertoires in cytomegalovirus infection. Overall study context: Matching HLA type, along with CMV infection, was indicated by public TCR beta signatures. Study-wide points: The cumulative frequency of public TCR beta families identified carriers of CMV plus the relevant HLA. The study found HLA-C-restricted CMV-specific TCR beta clonotypes dominating the ex vivo response.

This clonotype was detected a few times. Antigen specificity is unknown. TCRdb used MiXCR to reprocess the reads, holding one entry per CDR3 protein. This table has under 350,000 distinct CDR3 sequences, 9.5% appearing once. The CDR3 length is 20 residues. Germline-derived CDR1 and CDR2 are SGHNT and YYREEE (reference sequence). V lost 0 bases, J lost 5 bases, and 27 bases lay in between. The specimen was PBMCs. The TCR comes from a human donor in good health (CMV status not recorded). Some clones in this sample may be carry-over from other donors' samples. The chain employs TRBV5-4 and TRBJ2-1, with a tentative D call TRBD1 (6 bases). CDR3 amino acids: CASSLVKDRSYVAINNEQFF. The CDR3 DNA is TGTGCCAGCAGCTTGGTCAAGGACAGAAGCTATGTTGCTATTAACAATGAGCAGTTCTTC.